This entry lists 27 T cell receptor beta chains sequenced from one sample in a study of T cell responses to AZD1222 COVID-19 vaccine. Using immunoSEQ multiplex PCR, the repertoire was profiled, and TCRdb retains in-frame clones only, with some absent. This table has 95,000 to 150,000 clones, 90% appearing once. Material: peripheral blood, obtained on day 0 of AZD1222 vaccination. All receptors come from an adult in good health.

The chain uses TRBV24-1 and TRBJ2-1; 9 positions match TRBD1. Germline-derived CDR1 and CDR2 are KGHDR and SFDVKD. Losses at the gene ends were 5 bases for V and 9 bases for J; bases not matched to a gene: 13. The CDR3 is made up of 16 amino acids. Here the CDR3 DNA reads TGTGCCACCAGTGCCCTGGGACAGGGAGACCACGTTGAGCAGTTCTTC. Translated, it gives CATSALGQGDHVEQFF.

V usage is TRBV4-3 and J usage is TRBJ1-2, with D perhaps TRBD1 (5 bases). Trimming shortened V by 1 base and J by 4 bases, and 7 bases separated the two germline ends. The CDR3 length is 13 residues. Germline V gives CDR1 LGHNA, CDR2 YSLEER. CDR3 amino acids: CASSQGQFYGYTF. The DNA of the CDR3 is TGCGCCAGCAGCCAAGGACAGTTCTATGGCTACACCTTC.

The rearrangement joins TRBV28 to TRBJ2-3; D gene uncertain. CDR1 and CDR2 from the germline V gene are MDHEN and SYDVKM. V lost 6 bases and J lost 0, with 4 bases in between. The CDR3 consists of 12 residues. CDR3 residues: CASSVSTDTQYF. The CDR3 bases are TGTGCCAGCAGCGTGAGCACAGATACGCAGTATTTT.

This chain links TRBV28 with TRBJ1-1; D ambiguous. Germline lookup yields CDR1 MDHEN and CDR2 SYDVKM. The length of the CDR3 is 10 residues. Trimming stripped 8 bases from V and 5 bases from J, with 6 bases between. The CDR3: CASSGTEAFF. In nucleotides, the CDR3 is TGTGCCAGCTCAGGTACTGAAGCTTTCTTT.

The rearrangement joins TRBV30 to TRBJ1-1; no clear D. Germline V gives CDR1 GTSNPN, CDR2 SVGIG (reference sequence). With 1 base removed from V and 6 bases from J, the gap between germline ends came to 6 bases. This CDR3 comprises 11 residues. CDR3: CAWSGGSEAFF. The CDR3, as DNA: TGTGCCTGGAGTGGAGGATCTGAAGCTTTCTTT.

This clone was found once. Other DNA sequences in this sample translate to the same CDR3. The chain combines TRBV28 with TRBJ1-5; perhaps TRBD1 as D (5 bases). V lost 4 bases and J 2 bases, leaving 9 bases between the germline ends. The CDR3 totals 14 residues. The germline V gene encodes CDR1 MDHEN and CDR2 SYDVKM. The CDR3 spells CASSSGGGNQPQHF. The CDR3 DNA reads TGTGCCAGCAGTTCGGGAGGGGGCAATCAGCCCCAGCATTTT.

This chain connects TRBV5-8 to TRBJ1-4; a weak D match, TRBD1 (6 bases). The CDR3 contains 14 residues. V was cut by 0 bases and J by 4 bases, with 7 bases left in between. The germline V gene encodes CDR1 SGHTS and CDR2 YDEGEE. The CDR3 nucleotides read TGTGCCAGCAGCTTGGGGACAGTTAATGAAAAACTGTTTTTT. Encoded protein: CASSLGTVNEKLFF.

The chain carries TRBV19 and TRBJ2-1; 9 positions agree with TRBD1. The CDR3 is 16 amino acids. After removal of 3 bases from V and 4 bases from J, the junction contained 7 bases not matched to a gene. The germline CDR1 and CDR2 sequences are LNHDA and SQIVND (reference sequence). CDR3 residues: CASSIGTGSSYNEQFF. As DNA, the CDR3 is TGTGCCAGTAGTATTGGGACAGGGTCAAGTTACAATGAGCAGTTCTTC.

CDR3 sequence (DNA): TGTGCCAGCAGTTCGCAGGGTGCTATTGGGATGAACACTGAAGCTTTCTTT. Its protein is CASSSQGAIGMNTEAFF. The chain is built from TRBV7-2 and TRBJ1-1; weak D call: TRBD1 (5 bases). V was trimmed by 6 bases and J by 0 bases, leaving 20 bases between them. The length of the CDR3 is 17 residues. Looked up from germline, CDR1 is SGHTA and CDR2 is FQGNSA.

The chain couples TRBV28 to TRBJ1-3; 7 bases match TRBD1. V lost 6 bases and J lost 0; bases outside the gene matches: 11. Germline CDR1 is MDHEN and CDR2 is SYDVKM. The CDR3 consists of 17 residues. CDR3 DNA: TGTGCCAGCAGCCCCCTCGGACAGGTGAACTCTGGAAACACCATATATTTT. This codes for CASSPLGQVNSGNTIYF.

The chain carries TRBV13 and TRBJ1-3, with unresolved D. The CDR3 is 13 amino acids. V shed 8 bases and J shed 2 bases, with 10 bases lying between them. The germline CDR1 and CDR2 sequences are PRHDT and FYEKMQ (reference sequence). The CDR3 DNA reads TGTGCCAGCGGGCTCCCGACTGGAAACACCATATATTTT. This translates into CASGLPTGNTIYF.

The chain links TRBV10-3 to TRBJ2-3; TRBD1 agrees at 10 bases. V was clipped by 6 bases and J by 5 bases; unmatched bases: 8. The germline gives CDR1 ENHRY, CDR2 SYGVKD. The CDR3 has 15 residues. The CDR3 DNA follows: TGTGCCATCAGGAGACAGGGGGCCGAGAAAGATACGCAGTATTTT. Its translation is CAIRRQGAEKDTQYF.

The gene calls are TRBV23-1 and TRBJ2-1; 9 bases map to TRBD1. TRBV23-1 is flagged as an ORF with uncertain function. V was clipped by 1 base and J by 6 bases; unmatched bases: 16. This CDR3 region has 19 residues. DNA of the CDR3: TGCGCCAGCAGTCAATACGGGACAGGGTCCGCGGGAGAGGCCAATGAGCAGTTCTTC. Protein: CASSQYGTGSAGEANEQFF.

As DNA, the CDR3 is TGCGCCAGCAGCCAAGAAGGGGGAATGGGTGAAAAACTGTTTTTT. Translated, it gives CASSQEGGMGEKLFF. The chain couples TRBV4-3 to TRBJ1-4; TRBD1 is a possible D gene (6 bases). Germline values: CDR1 LGHNA, CDR2 YSLEER. This CDR3 has 15 residues. V lost 0 bases, J lost 7 bases, and 12 bases lay in between.

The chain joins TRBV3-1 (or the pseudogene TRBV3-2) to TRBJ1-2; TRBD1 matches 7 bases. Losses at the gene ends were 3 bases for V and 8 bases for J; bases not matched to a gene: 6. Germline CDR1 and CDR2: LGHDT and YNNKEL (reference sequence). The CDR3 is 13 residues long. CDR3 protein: CASSQRQGNGYTF. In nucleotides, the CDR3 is TGTGCCAGCAGCCAGCGACAGGGCAACGGCTACACCTTC.

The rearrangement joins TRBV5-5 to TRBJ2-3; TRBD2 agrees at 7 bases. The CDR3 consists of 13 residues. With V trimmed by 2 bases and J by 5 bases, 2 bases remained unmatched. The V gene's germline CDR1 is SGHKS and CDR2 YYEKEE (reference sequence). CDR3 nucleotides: TGTGCCAGCAGCTTTAGGGAGGGAGATACGCAGTATTTT. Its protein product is CASSFREGDTQYF.

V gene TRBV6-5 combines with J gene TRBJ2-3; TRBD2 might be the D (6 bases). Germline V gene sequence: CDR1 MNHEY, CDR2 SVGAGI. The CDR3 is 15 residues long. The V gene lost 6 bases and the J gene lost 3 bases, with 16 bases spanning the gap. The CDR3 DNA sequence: TGTGCCAGCAGCGACCCAGCTAGCGCGACAGATACGCAGTATTTT. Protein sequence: CASSDPASATDTQYF.

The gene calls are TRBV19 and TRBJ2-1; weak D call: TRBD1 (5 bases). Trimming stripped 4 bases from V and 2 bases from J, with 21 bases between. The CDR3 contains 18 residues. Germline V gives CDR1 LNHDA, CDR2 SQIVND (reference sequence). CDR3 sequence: CASSNFLGQGITYNEQFF. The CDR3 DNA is TGTGCCAGTAGTAATTTTTTAGGGCAGGGAATTACCTACAATGAGCAGTTCTTC.

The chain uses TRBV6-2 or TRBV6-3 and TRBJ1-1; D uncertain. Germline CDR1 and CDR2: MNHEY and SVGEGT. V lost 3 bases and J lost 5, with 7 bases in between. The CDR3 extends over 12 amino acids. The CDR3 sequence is CASSYPETEAFF. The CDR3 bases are TGTGCCAGCAGTTATCCCGAAACTGAAGCTTTCTTT.

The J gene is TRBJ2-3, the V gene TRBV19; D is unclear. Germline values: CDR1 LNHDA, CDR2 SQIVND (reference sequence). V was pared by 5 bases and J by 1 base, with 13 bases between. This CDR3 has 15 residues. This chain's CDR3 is CASSGQQLRTDTQYF. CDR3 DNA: TGTGCCAGTAGTGGCCAGCAGTTGCGCACAGATACGCAGTATTTT.

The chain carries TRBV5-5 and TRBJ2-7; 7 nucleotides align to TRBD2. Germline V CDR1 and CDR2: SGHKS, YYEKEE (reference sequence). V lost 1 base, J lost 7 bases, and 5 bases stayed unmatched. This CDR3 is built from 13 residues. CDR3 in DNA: TGTGCCAGCAGCTTGTTCCCCGGGAGGGAGCAGTACTTC. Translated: CASSLFPGREQYF.

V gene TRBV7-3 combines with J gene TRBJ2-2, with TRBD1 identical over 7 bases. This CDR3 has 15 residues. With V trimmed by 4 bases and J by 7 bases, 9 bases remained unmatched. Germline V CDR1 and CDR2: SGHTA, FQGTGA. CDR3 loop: CASSSSTGDGGELFF. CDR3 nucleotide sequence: TGTGCCAGCAGCTCCTCTACAGGGGATGGCGGGGAGCTGTTTTTT.

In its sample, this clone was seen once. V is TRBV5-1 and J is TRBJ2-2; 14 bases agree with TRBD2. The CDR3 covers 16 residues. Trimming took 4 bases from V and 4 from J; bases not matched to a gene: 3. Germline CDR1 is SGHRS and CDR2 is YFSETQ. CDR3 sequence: CASSEGLAGATGELFF. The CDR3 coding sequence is TGCGCCAGCAGCGAGGGACTAGCGGGAGCCACCGGGGAGCTGTTTTTT.

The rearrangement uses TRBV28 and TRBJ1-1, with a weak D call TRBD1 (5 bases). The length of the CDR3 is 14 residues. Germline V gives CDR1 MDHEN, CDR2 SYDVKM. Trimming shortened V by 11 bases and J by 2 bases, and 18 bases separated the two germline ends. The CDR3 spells CASPGAGSNTEAFF. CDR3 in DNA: TGTGCCTCCCCCGGGGCGGGTTCCAACACTGAAGCTTTCTTT.

The CDR3 reads CASSEALRSYTEAFF. CDR3 DNA sequence: TGTGCCAGCAGTGAAGCGCTTCGCAGCTACACTGAAGCTTTCTTT. The rearrangement uses TRBV2 and TRBJ1-1; D is unresolved. This CDR3 is built from 15 residues. Germline V gene sequence: CDR1 SNHLY, CDR2 FYNNEI. Trimming stripped 0 bases from V and 3 bases from J, with 11 bases between.

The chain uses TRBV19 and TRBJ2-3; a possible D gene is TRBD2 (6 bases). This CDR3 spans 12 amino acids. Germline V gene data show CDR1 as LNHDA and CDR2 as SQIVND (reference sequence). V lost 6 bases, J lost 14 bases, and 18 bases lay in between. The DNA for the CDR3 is TGTGCCAGTAGCCATGGGCGGGGAGTTGCGTATTTT. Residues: CASSHGRGVAYF.

The chain's CDR3 is CASSSATSGSSGELFF. CDR3 DNA sequence: TGTGCCAGCTCTTCAGCCACTAGCGGGAGTTCGGGGGAGCTGTTTTTT. The chain carries TRBV28 and TRBJ2-2, with 11 bases matching TRBD2. The CDR3 length is 16 residues. Unmatched junction bases numbered 13, after V lost 8 bases and J lost 8 bases. Germline CDR1 is MDHEN and CDR2 is SYDVKM.